The entry that follows covers one TCR beta chain sequence. Its specificity is unknown. The sample originates from a study of vaccination and CD4 T cells after COVID-19. Study information: The authors gave control cultures a CEFX pool, an HIV-1 Nef pool, or no peptide. Overall study results and limits: In convalescent patients, a median approximately 86% of post-vaccine SARS-CoV-2-reactive clones appeared only after vaccination.

The length of the CDR3 is 14 residues. V was shortened by 2 bases and J by 7 bases, with 15 bases between the two germline ends. Per the germline V gene, CDR1 is MNHEY and CDR2 is SVGAGI. This sample's treatment: approximately nine-day PBMC culture with coronavirus spike peptide pools or control peptides (ViraFEST assay). After expanding antigen-specific T cells with peptide pools, ViraFEST sequenced their TCRs. Once obtained from cultured CD4+ T cells, the DNA was sequenced using the Oncomine TCR Beta short-read assay. The source of extracted genomic DNA was cultured CD4+ T cells. TCRdb used MiXCR to reprocess the PCR reads, holding one entry per CDR3 protein. The repertoire holds 20,000 to 25,000 distinct CDR3 sequences, with 60% as singletons.

The rearrangement joins TRBV6-5 to TRBJ2-7, with D tentatively TRBD1 (5 bases). The receptor was isolated from a human donor who received a COVID-19 vaccine. This sample comprised CD4+ T cells from blood, cultured in vitro, obtained after SARS-CoV-2 vaccination. The CDR3 reads CASSYKPRVGEQYF. The CDR3, as DNA: TGTGCCAGCAGTTACAAACCCAGGGTGGGGGAGCAGTACTTC.